This is a list of T cell receptor beta chains from one sample in a study of cytomegalovirus exposure and HLA in healthy donors. Assay: immunoSEQ multiplex PCR; the TCRdb copy retains only in-frame clones and omits some. In the table there are over 200,000 clones, more than 75% of which are singletons. Sample: PBMCs. The receptors were sampled from a human donor in good health. Both conserved end residues are part of each CDR3. A D gene is named only where the DNA matches it firmly. Some rows mark clone size as missing; the rest say once, few, many or name a class of expanded clone.

d_call: TRBD2
j_call: TRBJ2-7
v_call: TRBV28
cdr3_length: 13
clone_size: -
cdr3_nt: TGTGCCAGCAGACTACGGGGGGTCTACGAGCAGTACTTC
cdr3_aa: CASRLRGVYEQYF

d_call: TRBD2
j_call: TRBJ2-7
v_call: TRBV13
cdr3_length: 14
clone_size: -
cdr3_nt: TGTGCCAGCAGCGGGCTAGCGGGAGCCCGGGAGCAGTACTTC
cdr3_aa: CASSGLAGAREQYF

d_call: -
j_call: TRBJ1-4
v_call: TRBV4-3
cdr3_length: 16
clone_size: -
cdr3_nt: TGCGCCAGCAGCCAAGATCTTCCCCGGGAGGGTGAAAAACTGTTTTTT
cdr3_aa: CASSQDLPREGEKLFF

d_call: TRBD2
j_call: TRBJ2-1
v_call: TRBV6-5
cdr3_length: 13
clone_size: -
cdr3_nt: TGTGCCAGCGGACTAGCGGGAGAGCATGAGCAGTTCTTC
cdr3_aa: CASGLAGEHEQFF

d_call: TRBD2
j_call: TRBJ2-5
v_call: TRBV27
cdr3_length: 18
clone_size: -
cdr3_nt: TGTGCCAGCAGAACGACCCTTCCCCAGACAGGCCGGGAGGGGACCCAGTACTTC
cdr3_aa: CASRTTLPQTGREGTQYF

d_call: -
j_call: TRBJ2-7
v_call: TRBV19
cdr3_length: 15
clone_size: -
cdr3_nt: TGTGCCAGTAGTGCTCCCCGAGACAGCAACTACGAGCAGTACTTC
cdr3_aa: CASSAPRDSNYEQYF

d_call: TRBD2
j_call: TRBJ2-3
v_call: TRBV7-2
cdr3_length: 18
clone_size: -
cdr3_nt: TGTGCCAGCAGTCTAGCGGGACTAGCGGGAGCGGTCACAGATACGCAGTATTTT
cdr3_aa: CASSLAGLAGAVTDTQYF

d_call: -
j_call: TRBJ2-5
v_call: TRBV2
cdr3_length: 14
clone_size: -
cdr3_nt: TGTGCCAGCAGTGGGCCTAGGCACCAAGAGACCCAGTACTTC
cdr3_aa: CASSGPRHQETQYF

d_call: TRBD2
j_call: TRBJ2-1
v_call: TRBV18
cdr3_length: 16
clone_size: -
cdr3_nt: TGTGCCAGCTCACCACCGGGAGGGAGGGGAGGCAATGAGCAGTTCTTC
cdr3_aa: CASSPPGGRGGNEQFF

d_call: TRBD2
j_call: TRBJ2-1
v_call: TRBV30
cdr3_length: 21
clone_size: -
cdr3_nt: TGTGCCTGGAGTGTGGGTAGACGTGAAGGACTAGCGGGAGCCTCCTACAATGAGCAGTTCTTC
cdr3_aa: CAWSVGRREGLAGASYNEQFF

d_call: TRBD1
j_call: TRBJ1-4
v_call: TRBV18
cdr3_length: 15
clone_size: -
cdr3_nt: TGTGCCAGCTCACCAGGGACAGGTTCTAATGAAAAACTGTTTTTT
cdr3_aa: CASSPGTGSNEKLFF

d_call: -
j_call: TRBJ2-1
v_call: TRBV4-1
cdr3_length: 11
clone_size: -
cdr3_nt: TGCGCCAGCAGCCAAAATCGGGGGCAGTTCTTC
cdr3_aa: CASSQNRGQFF

d_call: -
j_call: TRBJ2-7
v_call: TRBV10-3
cdr3_length: 11
clone_size: once
cdr3_nt: TGTGCCACCCGGGAGACTTCCGAGCAGTACTTC
cdr3_aa: CATRETSEQYF

d_call: TRBD1
j_call: TRBJ1-2
v_call: TRBV5-5
cdr3_length: 14
clone_size: -
cdr3_nt: TGTGCCAGCAGCTCCTCTACAGGGGCGGGAGGCTACACCTTC
cdr3_aa: CASSSSTGAGGYTF